The 20 T cell receptor beta chains below come from one sample, sequenced in a study of blood T cell repertoires in COVID-19. Assay used: immunoSEQ multiplex PCR; TCRdb lists only in-frame clones, some missing. The repertoire holds about 140,000 clones, roughly 89% seen once, with 8.9% in the top ten. Input material: peripheral blood. The receptors stem from a man younger than 40 with COVID-19, enrolled during active disease.

The CDR3 reads CASSISRGVEQFF. CDR3 in DNA: TGTGCCAGCAGCATCTCCAGGGGTGTTGAGCAGTTCTTC. The chain joins TRBV28 to TRBJ2-1; possibly TRBD1 for D (6 bases). The CDR3 is made up of 13 amino acids. The V gene lost 6 bases and the J gene lost 9 bases, with 15 bases spanning the gap. Germline V gene lookup returns CDR1 MDHEN and CDR2 SYDVKM.

This sequence joins TRBV19 and TRBJ2-6; maybe TRBD1 (5 bases). The ends were cut back, 3 bases at V and 0 bases at J, with 15 bases in the middle. In germline, CDR1 is LNHDA, CDR2 SQIVND (reference sequence). The CDR3 has 18 residues. The CDR3 bases are TGTGCCAGTAGTATCATCGGCCAGGGTTCCTCTGGGGCCAACGTCCTGACTTTC. Translated: CASSIIGQGSSGANVLTF.

This clone was seen once. The CDR3 reads CASLVLYEQYF. CDR3 sequence (DNA): TGTGCCAGCTTGGTACTCTACGAGCAGTACTTC. V is TRBV6-5 and J is TRBJ2-7, with D unclear. The CDR3 runs to 11 residues. CDR1 MNHEY and CDR2 SVGAGI come from the germline V gene. V lost 8 bases to trimming and J lost 3 bases, with 8 bases between them.

This clone was seen a few times. The rearrangement joins TRBV5-1 to TRBJ2-1; D remains unclear. V lost 3 bases and J 7 bases, leaving 14 bases between the germline ends. CDR3 size: 14 residues. Germline CDR1 reads SGHRS; CDR2 reads YFSETQ. For the CDR3, the DNA is TGCGCCAGCAGCTCGTCGGAGCCGGCAAATGAGCAGTTCTTC. Protein sequence: CASSSSEPANEQFF.

The V gene is TRBV5-1, the J gene TRBJ2-1; TRBD1 agrees at 9 bases. The junction had 7 bases not matched to a gene; V was cut back by 1 base and J by 5 bases. CDR3 length: 16 amino acids. Germline-derived CDR1 and CDR2 are SGHRS and YFSETQ. Here the CDR3 DNA reads TGCGCCAGCAGCTTGATCCCGGGACAGGGTAACAATGAGCAGTTCTTC. As protein: CASSLIPGQGNNEQFF. Complete variable domain (other parts from reference TRBV5-1 and TRBJ2-1): KAGVTQTPRYLIKTRGQQVTLSCSPISGHRSVSWYQQTPGQGLQFLFEYFSETQRNKGNFPGRFSGRQFSNSRSEMNVSTLELGDSALYLCASSLIPGQGNNEQFFGPGTRLTVL.

The chain links TRBV21-1 to TRBJ1-2; the table's D gene call, TRBD1, was not cross checked with the DNA. TRBV21-1 is tagged as a pseudogene. This CDR3 comprises 17 residues. CDR3 residues: CASSPWGGQGLPYGYTF. The CDR3 DNA sequence: TGTGCCAGCAGCCCCTGGGGGGGACAGGGTTTACCCTATGGCTACACCTTC.

This clone was counted between two and nine times. This rearrangement joins TRBV2 to TRBJ2-7; TRBD1 matches at 11 bases. The CDR3 contains 14 residues. Germline V lookup: CDR1 SNHLY, CDR2 FYNNEI. After removal of 6 bases from V and 2 bases from J, the junction contained 3 bases not matched to a gene. The CDR3 loop reads CASRGTGGTYEQYF. The CDR3 bases are TGTGCCAGCAGAGGGACAGGGGGTACCTACGAGCAGTACTTC.

This clone was counted a single time. The chain combines TRBV7-2 with TRBJ1-6; 7 bases line up with TRBD1. The germline V gene has CDR1 SGHTA and CDR2 FQGNSA. The length of the CDR3 is 15 residues. The ends lost 5 bases at V and 7 bases at J; junction bases unmatched: 8. CDR3 region: CASSPGAGGNSPLHF. CDR3 nucleotide sequence: TGTGCCAGCAGCCCCGGAGCAGGGGGAAATTCACCCCTCCACTTT.

This chain uses TRBV19 with TRBJ2-7; 8 bases map to TRBD1. Trimming at V came to 5 bases and at J to 3 bases, leaving 3 bases not matched to a gene. CDR3 length: 13 residues. Germline V gene lookup returns CDR1 LNHDA and CDR2 SQIVND (reference sequence). The CDR3 is CASSGDRGYEQYF. The DNA of the CDR3 is TGTGCCAGTAGTGGCGACAGGGGCTACGAGCAGTACTTC.

The rearrangement links TRBV9 to TRBJ1-6; 8 nucleotides match TRBD1. The CDR3 has 15 amino acids. Germline V gene sequence: CDR1 SGDLS, CDR2 YYNGEE. V trimming: 4 bases; J trimming: 10 bases; junction bases outside the gene matches: 10. CDR3 sequence: CASSPGAGGGSPLHF. The CDR3 DNA follows: TGTGCCAGCAGCCCCGGGGCAGGGGGCGGATCACCCCTCCACTTT.

The chain carries TRBV28 and TRBJ1-2, with TRBD1 as a possible D gene (6 bases). Trimming took off 7 bases at V and 1 base at J, with 16 bases between the two ends. Per germline, CDR1 MDHEN and CDR2 SYDVKM. This CDR3 region has 15 residues. CDR3 sequence reads: CASKLGGGSNYGYTF. The DNA for the CDR3 is TGTGCCAGCAAATTGGGAGGGGGTAGTAACTATGGCTACACCTTC.

The V and J genes are TRBV29-1 and TRBJ2-1; D is possibly TRBD1 (7 bases). From germline, CDR1 is SQVTM and CDR2 ANQGSEA. The ends were cut back, 8 bases at V and 6 bases at J, with 23 bases in the middle. The CDR3 is made up of 15 amino acids. CDR3 region: CSSGGPNNPTNEQFF. CDR3 nucleotide sequence: TGCAGCTCAGGGGGGCCCAATAATCCGACCAATGAGCAGTTCTTC.

The chain couples TRBV9 to TRBJ2-3; D uncertain. CDR3 length: 13 amino acids. CDR1 and CDR2 (germline): SGDLS, YYNGEE. Trimming pared 4 bases from V and 0 bases from J, leaving 6 bases between. The CDR3 protein is CASSIPSTDTQYF. CDR3 nucleotide sequence: TGTGCCAGCAGCATCCCTAGCACAGATACGCAGTATTTT.

This chain connects TRBV5-4 to TRBJ2-7; 10 positions agree with TRBD1. The CDR3 length is 16 residues. Per germline, CDR1 SGHNT and CDR2 YYREEE (reference sequence). The trim removed 0 bases at V and 5 bases at J, leaving 8 bases unmatched. CDR3 DNA sequence: TGTGCCAGCAGCTTGGACCGGGACAGGGGTCTCCACGAGCAGTACTTC. Amino acid sequence: CASSLDRDRGLHEQYF. The whole variable domain, filled in from reference TRBV5-4 and TRBJ2-7, reads ETGVTQSPTHLIKTRGQQVTLRCSSQSGHNTVSWYQQALGQGPQFIFQYYREEENGRGNFPPRFSGLQFPNYSSELNVNALELDDSALYLCASSLDRDRGLHEQYFGPGTRLTVT.

This rearrangement joins TRBV29-1 to TRBJ2-7; 7 nucleotides line up with TRBD2. This CDR3 region has 12 residues. Germline assignment: CDR1 SQVTM and CDR2 ANQGSEA. The CDR3 loop reads CSARRGDYEQYF. The CDR3 DNA reads TGCAGTGCCCGCCGGGGGGACTACGAGCAGTACTTC.

The J gene is TRBJ2-4, the V gene TRBV30; TRBD1 agrees at 9 bases. Germline V gene sequence: CDR1 GTSNPN, CDR2 SVGIG (reference sequence). The CDR3 consists of 14 residues. J lost 4 bases, V lost 4 bases, and 5 bases had no gene match. CDR3 in amino acids: CAWTPGQGKNIQYF. DNA for the CDR3: TGTGCCTGGACCCCGGGACAGGGAAAAAACATTCAGTACTTC. Looking up the rest from reference TRBV30 and TRBJ2-4 gives the full variable domain: SQTIHQWPATLVQPVGSPLSLECTVEGTSNPNLYWYRQAAGRGLQLLFYSVGIGQISSEVPQNLSASRPQDRQFILSSKKLLLSDSGFYLCAWTPGQGKNIQYFGAGTRLSVL.

CDR3 residues: CASHPGTSGSDTQYF. The DNA of the CDR3 is TGTGCCAGCCACCCCGGGACTAGCGGATCAGATACGCAGTATTTT. The chain links TRBV28 to TRBJ2-3; 11 nucleotides agree with TRBD2. After removal of 8 bases from V and 4 bases from J, the junction contained 8 bases not matched to a gene. The germline V gene encodes CDR1 MDHEN and CDR2 SYDVKM. CDR3 length: 15 amino acids.

This clone was found once. The chain joins TRBV7-9 to TRBJ1-1, with unresolved D. The germline gives CDR1 SEHNR, CDR2 FQNEAQ (reference sequence). V lost 3 bases to trimming and J lost 4 bases, with 12 bases between them. The CDR3 contains 14 residues. DNA of the CDR3: TGTGCCAGCAGCTTGGAGAACATGGGCACTGAAGCTTTCTTT. Translation gives CASSLENMGTEAFF.

Turning to this clone: Other DNA sequences in the same sample also yield this CDR3. The rearrangement uses TRBV5-1 and TRBJ2-7; a weak D match, TRBD2 (6 bases). Looked up from germline, CDR1 is SGHRS and CDR2 is YFSETQ. CDR3 length: 13 residues. The V end lost 0 bases, the J end lost 3 bases, and 7 bases lay between the germline ends. This CDR3 reads CASSLAGSYEQYF. In nucleotides, the CDR3 is TGCGCCAGCAGCTTGGCCGGGAGCTACGAGCAGTACTTC.

DNA for the CDR3: TGTGCCAGTAGTAGGCGGACTAGCGGGATGGCTAACTACAATGAGCAGTTCTTC. Translated, it gives CASSRRTSGMANYNEQFF. The V gene is TRBV19, the J gene TRBJ2-1; 12 bases line up with TRBD2. CDR1 and CDR2 from the germline V gene are LNHDA and SQIVND (reference sequence). The CDR3 loop spans 18 amino acids. V lost 4 bases, J lost 3 bases, and 10 bases stayed unmatched. Looking up the rest from reference TRBV19 and TRBJ2-1 gives the full variable domain: DGGITQSPKYLFRKEGQNVTLSCEQNLNHDAMYWYRQDPGQGLRLIYYSQIVNDFQKGDIAEGYSVSREKKESFPLTVTSAQKNPTAFYLCASSRRTSGMANYNEQFFGPGTRLTVL.